These T cell receptor beta chains were read from a single sample in a study of blood T cell repertoires in COVID-19. Produced via immunoSEQ multiplex PCR; TCRdb's table is partial and in-frame only. The data hold tens of thousands of clones, with about nine tenths observed a single time. Sequenced input: peripheral blood. These receptor sequences come from a man between 65 and 85 years old with acute or convalescent COVID-19. The CDR3 runs from the conserved cysteine through the conserved F or W. A D gene is named only where the DNA matches it firmly. Clone size is stated in some rows and not others, as once, few, many or a class when expanded.

D gene,V gene,J gene,clone size,CDR3 DNA,CDR3 protein
TRBD1,TRBV12-5,TRBJ2-2,.,TGTGCTAGTGGTTTGGCCCGGACAGGGGGGTACACCGGGGAGCTGTTTTTT,CASGLARTGGYTGELFF
.,TRBV7-9,TRBJ2-3,.,TGTGCCAGCAGCACCAGAGGGGGTAGCACAGATACGCAGTATTTT,CASSTRGGSTDTQYF
.,TRBV30,TRBJ2-1,.,TGTGCCTGGATCAACAAATACAATGAGCAGTTCTTC,CAWINKYNEQFF
.,TRBV28,TRBJ2-7,.,TGTGCCAGCAGCGGAGATATCTCCTACGAGCAGTACTTC,CASSGDISYEQYF
TRBD1,TRBV3-1/TRBV3-2,TRBJ1-1,.,TGTGCCAGCAGCCCCTACAGGGGAACTGAAGCTTTCTTT,CASSPYRGTEAFF
.,TRBV7-6,TRBJ2-3,.,TGTGCCAGCAGCTTAGTAGGAGGGGATACGCAGTATTTT,CASSLVGGDTQYF
TRBD2,TRBV7-2,TRBJ2-5,.,TGTGCCAGCAGCTTAGCGAGCGGGAGGAGGGGAGAGACCCAGTACTTC,CASSLASGRRGETQYF
TRBD2,TRBV27,TRBJ2-7,.,TGTGCCAGCAGCCCCTTGGGCGGGAGGGCCGTCGAGCAGTACTTC,CASSPLGGRAVEQYF
.,TRBV18,TRBJ1-1,.,TGTGCCAGCTCCCTTGCGGAGAACACTGAAGCTTTCTTT,CASSLAENTEAFF
.,TRBV19,TRBJ2-3,.,TGTGCCACCAACAGTGGGGGGACAGATACGCAGTATTTT,CATNSGGTDTQYF
.,TRBV6-5,TRBJ1-2,.,TGTGCCAGCAAACTACAGGGCGAGGATATCTATGGCTACACCTTC,CASKLQGEDIYGYTF
TRBD1,TRBV5-5,TRBJ1-6,few,TGTGCCAGCCTAGACAGGGTTAATTCACCCCTCCACTTT,CASLDRVNSPLHF
TRBD1,TRBV2,TRBJ1-5,.,TGTGCCAGCAGTGATCAGGGGGCGCGTAGCAATCAGCCCCAGCATTTT,CASSDQGARSNQPQHF
TRBD1,TRBV7-3,TRBJ2-5,.,TGTGCCAGCAGTCGGACAGGGAGAGAGACCCAGTACTTC,CASSRTGRETQYF
.,TRBV3-1/TRBV3-2,TRBJ1-1,.,TGTGCCAGCAGCCAGTATAATCCGAACACTGAAGCTTTCTTT,CASSQYNPNTEAFF
TRBD1,TRBV25-1,TRBJ1-5,.,TGTGCCAGCAGTGATATGGGGACAGTTCAGCCCCAGCATTTT,CASSDMGTVQPQHF
.,TRBV6-4,TRBJ2-3,.,TGTGCCAGCAGTGTCGGCGGGACTTGGGATACGCAGTATTTT,CASSVGGTWDTQYF
TRBD1,TRBV7-9,TRBJ2-4,once,TGTGCCAGCAGCGTGACAGGGGGCATTCAGTACTTC,CASSVTGGIQYF
.,TRBV19,TRBJ2-1,.,TGTGCCAGTAGTCTGAGAGGGAATTACAATGAGCAGTTCTTC,CASSLRGNYNEQFF
TRBD2,TRBV7-3,TRBJ2-1,.,TGTGCCAGCAGCTCGAATTTAGGCGGGGGGAGCAATGAGCAGTTCTTC,CASSSNLGGGSNEQFF
.,TRBV6-6,TRBJ2-6,.,TGTGCCAGCAGACCGCGAAGAACTGGGGCCAACGTCCTGACTTTC,CASRPRRTGANVLTF
.,TRBV28,TRBJ2-3,once,TGTGCCAGCAGTCTTGCAGGGACTAGCACAGATACGCAGTATTTT,CASSLAGTSTDTQYF
.,TRBV12-3/TRBV12-4,TRBJ1-1,.,TGTGCCAGCAGGGGTCTAGTTAACACTGAAGCTTTCTTT,CASRGLVNTEAFF
TRBD2,TRBV7-2,TRBJ2-5,.,TGTGCCAGCAGCCTGGGACTAGCGGAAGAGACCCAGTACTTC,CASSLGLAEETQYF
TRBD1,TRBV19,TRBJ2-3,.,TGTGCCAGCACAACAGGGGACCTCACAGATACGCAGTATTTT,CASTTGDLTDTQYF
.,TRBV19,TRBJ1-1,.,TGTGCCACTAACCACAGAATCATGAACACTGAAGCTTTCTTT,CATNHRIMNTEAFF
TRBD1,TRBV25-1,TRBJ1-2,.,TGTGCCAGCAGTGAATACGCCCCGGACAGGGGGCGAGGCTACACCTTC,CASSEYAPDRGRGYTF
TRBD2,TRBV7-3,TRBJ2-1,.,TGTGCCAGCAGCCGAGGACTAGCGTCCTACAATGAGCAGTTCTTC,CASSRGLASYNEQFF
TRBD2,TRBV5-1,TRBJ2-1,.,TGCGCCAGCAGCTTATCACCGACTAGCGTGTACAATGAGCAGTTCTTC,CASSLSPTSVYNEQFF
TRBD1,TRBV11-3,TRBJ2-7,.,TGTGCCAGCAGCAAAGATGGCCGGACAGGCACCTACGAGCAGTACTTC,CASSKDGRTGTYEQYF
.,TRBV11-1,TRBJ1-2,.,TGTGCCAGCAGCTTCTCACCGGGATATGGCTACACCTTC,CASSFSPGYGYTF
.,TRBV6-6,TRBJ1-5,.,TGTGCCAGCAGTCAAGGACAGAACAATCAGCCCCAGCATTTT,CASSQGQNNQPQHF
TRBD2,TRBV10-3,TRBJ2-1,.,TGTGCCATCAGTGCCGCGGGAGACTACTACAATGAGCAGTTCTTC,CAISAAGDYYNEQFF
.,TRBV6-2/TRBV6-3,TRBJ2-1,.,TGTGCCAGCAGTTACTCGCGGGTATCTAGTGAGCAGTTCTTC,CASSYSRVSSEQFF
TRBD1,TRBV15,TRBJ2-2,.,TGTGCCACCACCAAGCATGCGGGACAGGGGGCGGTCGGGGAGCTGTTTTTT,CATTKHAGQGAVGELFF
TRBD2,TRBV28,TRBJ2-1,.,TGTGCCAGCATACTAGCGGATGGAAGTGAGCAGTTCTTC,CASILADGSEQFF
.,TRBV21-1,TRBJ1-2,.,TGTGCCAGCACCAACAACCAGGGGTATGGCTACACCTTC,CASTNNQGYGYTF
TRBD1,TRBV10-3,TRBJ1-3,.,TGTGCCATCAGCCCTAGACAGGGGTCACCTGGAAACACCATATATTTT,CAISPRQGSPGNTIYF
TRBD1,TRBV2,TRBJ1-2,.,TGTGCCAGCAGTGAAGGGGCAGGGGGCTCAGGCTATGGCTACACCTTC,CASSEGAGGSGYGYTF
.,TRBV29-1,TRBJ1-1,.,TGCAGCGTTGAAGATCCAGGCAGAAAGGCAGCTTTCTTT,CSVEDPGRKAAFF
.,TRBV5-4,TRBJ2-7,.,TGTGCCAGCAGCACCAAAGGCACTACCTACGAGCAGTACTTC,CASSTKGTTYEQYF
.,TRBV11-2,TRBJ2-7,.,TGTGCCAGCAGCTTAGACAGAGGTTACGAGCAGTACTTC,CASSLDRGYEQYF
TRBD1,TRBV7-9,TRBJ2-3,few,TGTGCCAGCAGCTTAGAACTAGACAGGGGTTCAGATACGCAGTATTTT,CASSLELDRGSDTQYF
.,TRBV19,TRBJ1-4,few,TGTGCCAGTAGTATTACGTCGAACCCCGAGGGTGAAAAACTGTTTTTT,CASSITSNPEGEKLFF
.,TRBV30,TRBJ2-7,.,TGTGCCTGGAGGGCCGGAGCCCTCCACGAGCAGTACTTC,CAWRAGALHEQYF
TRBD1,TRBV4-3,TRBJ1-1,.,TGCGCCAGCAGCCACGACAGGGTGAACACTGAAGCTTTCTTT,CASSHDRVNTEAFF
.,TRBV2,TRBJ2-5,once,TGTGCCAGCAGTGAAGAGGTGGGAGTGGAGACCCAGTACTTC,CASSEEVGVETQYF
TRBD2,TRBV5-6,TRBJ2-3,.,TGTGCCAGCAGCTCGGCTAGCGGGGGCACAGATACGCAGTATTTT,CASSSASGGTDTQYF
.,TRBV5-1,TRBJ2-6,.,TGCGCCAGCAGCCTGACAGCGACCTCTGGGGCCAACGTCCTGACTTTC,CASSLTATSGANVLTF
.,TRBV4-3,TRBJ2-7,.,TGCGCCAGCAGCCAAGGTCGGGTCGCATCCTACGAGCAGTACTTC,CASSQGRVASYEQYF
.,TRBV5-1,TRBJ2-1,.,TGCGCCAGCAGCTTGGACCCCACCAGGGGAAATGAGCAGTTCTTC,CASSLDPTRGNEQFF
.,TRBV5-8,TRBJ2-2,once,TGTGCCAGCAGCTTGGACGGCGGGGAGCTGTTTTTT,CASSLDGGELFF
.,TRBV13,TRBJ2-3,.,TGTGCCAGCAGTGAGAAGTATGTAACAGATACGCAGTATTTT,CASSEKYVTDTQYF
.,TRBV24-1,TRBJ2-1,.,TGTGCCACCAGTGACCCTAGGGTTCCCCGGGGGAATGAGCAGTTCTTC,CATSDPRVPRGNEQFF
.,TRBV5-1,TRBJ2-5,.,TGCGCCAGCAGCTTGGTAGCTTCTCAAGAGACCCAGTACTTC,CASSLVASQETQYF
TRBD1,TRBV7-9,TRBJ2-4,.,TGTGCCAGCAGCTTCTCGACAGGGGACCTAAATTACATTCAGTACTTC,CASSFSTGDLNYIQYF
.,TRBV11-2,TRBJ2-5,.,TGTGCCAGCAGCTCCTGGCAGGGCCAAGAGACCCAGTACTTC,CASSSWQGQETQYF
.,TRBV28,TRBJ2-3,.,TGTGCCAGCAGCTTGGCCCCTGGCCTGGGGAGTCTCACAGATACGCAGTATTTT,CASSLAPGLGSLTDTQYF
.,TRBV12-3/TRBV12-4,TRBJ2-3,.,TGTGCCAGCAGTTTGGTGGAGACGCAGTATTTT,CASSLVETQYF